This TCR beta chain was recovered during a study of cytomegalovirus exposure and HLA in healthy donors. General observations from the study: When analyzed later, the rates of TCR association showed variation by HLA locus, with DRB1 the most and HLA-C the fewest.

Unmatched junction bases numbered 6, after V lost 6 bases and J lost 6 bases. This CDR3 has 15 amino acids. CDR1 MRHNA and CDR2 SNTAGT come from the germline V gene. The PCR contained 60 Vbeta and 13 Jbeta primers. Here immunoSEQ multiplex PCR was the method, and the copy in TCRdb shows in-frame clones only, minus some. The sample lists 35,000 to 45,000 clones, about 73% seen once, with less than 4% in the top ten. The sample holds a few counts of this clone. Its cognate antigen is unknown. The chain is built from TRBV6-4 and TRBJ2-3, with 13 bases identical to TRBD2. The source is a woman in her thirties in good health and CMV-seronegative. The specimen was PBMCs. The CDR3 nucleotides are TGTGCCAGCAGGGCAACTAGCGGGAGGGCCGATACGCAGTATTTT. Translating it yields CASRATSGRADTQYF.